The 13 T cell receptor beta chains below were found in one sample sequenced in a study of early T cells in non-severe SARS-CoV-2 infection. TCRdb itself ran the 5' RACE reads through MiXCR, one entry per CDR3 protein. This sample yields fewer than 130,000 distinct CDR3 sequences, of which roughly 13% are seen a single time; less than 4.5% belongs to the top ten. Sequencing was performed on whole blood, taken at baseline. These receptor sequences come from an adult who was a healthcare worker with PCR-confirmed SARS-CoV-2 infection or an uninfected control (not recorded which).

The gene calls are TRBV10-3 and TRBJ2-7, with 8 bases aligning to TRBD1. Germline loops: CDR1 ENHRY, CDR2 SYGVKD. The V and J ends lost 5 bases and 3 bases, in that order; junction bases with no gene match: 3. The CDR3 has 13 residues. The CDR3 nucleotides are TGTGCCATCAGTCTGACAGGGGACTACGAGCAGTACTTC. This translates into CAISLTGDYEQYF.

This clonotype was seen only a few times. V and J are TRBV20-1 and TRBJ2-1, with 10 bases fitting TRBD2. The CDR3 sequence is 16 residues long. Germline V gene lookup returns CDR1 DFQATT and CDR2 SNEGSKA (reference sequence). V trimming: 0 bases; J trimming: 8 bases; junction bases outside the gene matches: 10. The CDR3 nucleotides read TGCAGTGCTAGAGATCGGTCTAGCGGGAGTCGCTATGAGCAGTTCTTC. As protein: CSARDRSSGSRYEQFF.

The rearrangement links TRBV7-2 to TRBJ2-1; TRBD2 matches at 7 bases. In germline, CDR1 is SGHTA, CDR2 FQGNSA. Losses at the gene ends were 5 bases for V and 2 bases for J; bases not matched to a gene: 9. The CDR3 sequence is 16 residues long. The CDR3 loop is CASSVTGGRTYNEQFF. The DNA for the CDR3 is TGTGCCAGCAGCGTCACGGGGGGTCGTACCTACAATGAGCAGTTCTTC.

The V gene is TRBV30, the J gene TRBJ1-6; a weak D match, TRBD1 (5 bases). V lost 2 bases, J lost 7 bases, and 9 bases lay in between. The germline V gene encodes CDR1 GTSNPN and CDR2 SVGIG (reference sequence). There are 13 residues in the CDR3. As DNA, the CDR3 is TGTGCCTGGAGTCCCTCAGGGAATTCACCCCTCCACTTT. As protein: CAWSPSGNSPLHF.

The sample holds many counts of this clonotype. CDR3 residues: CASSPSRVTTGELFF. The DNA for the CDR3 is TGTGCCAGCAGTCCGTCAAGGGTCACCACCGGGGAGCTGTTTTTT. The gene calls are TRBV27 and TRBJ2-2; D is undetermined. CDR3 length: 15 residues. The germline V gene encodes CDR1 MNHEY and CDR2 SMNVEV (reference sequence). V lost 5 bases and J lost 4, with 14 bases in between.

In its sample, this clonotype was seen many times. The chain joins TRBV6-1 to TRBJ2-1; TRBD1 matches at 9 bases. The CDR3 runs 16 residues. Germline V gene data show CDR1 as MNHNS and CDR2 as SASEGT. The V segment lost 7 bases and the J segment 9 bases; nucleotides outside the gene matches: 16. CDR3 DNA: TGTGCCAGCACCAGACCCGGGACAGGGATCAGGGGTGAGCAGTTCTTC. Amino acids: CASTRPGTGIRGEQFF.

The chain has TRBV3-1 and TRBJ1-2; a possible D gene is TRBD1 (6 bases). Germline V gene sequence: CDR1 LGHDT, CDR2 YNNKEL (reference sequence). This CDR3 has 12 amino acids. V was pared by 1 base and J by 12 bases, with 12 bases between. This CDR3 reads CASSQGQAGNTF. The CDR3, as DNA: TGTGCCAGCAGCCAAGGACAGGCCGGGAACACCTTC.

This clonotype was detected a few times. The chain carries TRBV7-9 and TRBJ2-3; no clear D. CDR1 SEHNR and CDR2 FQNEAQ come from the germline V gene (reference sequence). V lost 5 bases, J lost 5 bases, and 14 bases lay in between. This CDR3 is built from 14 residues. CDR3 in DNA: TGTGCCAGCAGCCTTACAGCCCTAGTAGATACGCAGTATTTT. Translated: CASSLTALVDTQYF. Using reference TRBV7-9 and TRBJ2-3 for the parts outside the CDR3, the full variable domain is DTGVSQNPRHKITKRGQNVTFRCDPISEHNRLYWYRQTLGQGPEFLTYFQNEAQLEKSRLLSDRFSAERPKGSFSTLEIQRTEQGDSAMYLCASSLTALVDTQYFGPGTRLTVL.

This chain joins TRBV3-1 and TRBJ1-2, with TRBD1 matching 7 bases. The length of the CDR3 is 14 residues. The germline V gene has CDR1 LGHDT and CDR2 YNNKEL (reference sequence). J gave up 5 bases and V 4 bases, and 7 bases lay outside the gene matches. In DNA, the CDR3 is TGTGCCAGCAGCCTCACCGGGACAGTTTATGGCTACACCTTC. Its translation is CASSLTGTVYGYTF.

This clonotype was recorded a few times. The chain joins TRBV20-1 to TRBJ1-1; no reliable D call. From germline, CDR1 is DFQATT and CDR2 SNEGSKA (reference sequence). The V end lost 0 bases, the J end lost 1 base, and 12 bases lay between the germline ends. The CDR3 covers 15 residues. The CDR3 loop is CSAREGGSGNTEAFF. The CDR3 nucleotides read TGCAGTGCTAGAGAGGGTGGCTCCGGGAACACTGAAGCTTTCTTT.

This clonotype was seen repeatedly, ten times or more. This chain links TRBV5-5 with TRBJ2-7; 7 positions match TRBD2. This CDR3 has 15 amino acids. The germline CDR1 and CDR2 sequences are SGHKS and YYEKEE (reference sequence). V shed 1 base, J shed 0 bases, and the junction held 4 bases outside the gene matches. CDR3 region: CASSLFGGSSYEQYF. Written as DNA, the CDR3 is TGTGCCAGCAGCTTGTTCGGCGGGAGCTCCTACGAGCAGTACTTC.

This clonotype was recorded many times. V and J are TRBV4-1 and TRBJ1-2; 7 bases align to TRBD1. The CDR3 totals 16 residues. V lost 4 bases and J lost 4; bases outside the gene matches: 12. Per germline, CDR1 MGHRA and CDR2 YSYEKL. Here the CDR3 reads CASSRNRAQGFYGYTF. As DNA, the CDR3 is TGCGCCAGCAGCCGAAATAGGGCACAGGGGTTCTATGGCTACACCTTC.

Regarding this clonotype: Germline and junction disagree at one end, which may indicate a read error. The genes are TRBV7-2 and TRBJ2-3; either TRBD1 or TRBD2 may supply D (5 bases each). Germline CDR1 reads SGHTA; CDR2 reads FQGNSA. The CDR3 covers 13 residues. The CDR3 region has the DNA TGTGCCAGCAGCACAGGAGTCTTTTTTTCGGGGATTTTT. Translation gives CASSTGVFFSGIF.